This T cell receptor beta chain was documented in a study of identical twins. J was trimmed by 5 bases and V by 2 bases; bases with no gene match: 16. The germline V gene encodes CDR1 SGHAT and CDR2 FQDESV (reference sequence). The CDR3 is made up of 18 amino acids. This clonotype came up a few times. TCRdb re-derived calls from the 5' RACE reads in MiXCR, one entry per CDR3 protein. The profile covers hundreds of thousands of distinct CDR3 sequences, with 6% to 6.5% appearing a single time and roughly 2% taken by the ten largest. V gene TRBV11-1 combines with J gene TRBJ2-7; 9 bases match TRBD1. The sequence was collected from a man aged 18-30 years in good health. The source material was naive T cells sorted from blood. The CDR3 reads CASSLTPGQGVHVDEQYF. DNA of the CDR3: TGTGCCAGCAGCTTAACCCCGGGACAGGGTGTTCACGTAGACGAGCAGTACTTC.